Listed below are T cell receptor beta chains from one sample, sequenced in a study of blood T cell repertoires in COVID-19. Produced via immunoSEQ multiplex PCR; TCRdb's table is partial and in-frame only. This table has 150,000 to 200,000 clones, about four fifths appearing once. The specimen sequenced was PBMCs or T cells enriched from blood (not recorded which). The receptors derive from a man between 50 and 59 years old who had recovered from COVID-19. Each CDR3 is given with its conserved first and last residue. D genes are given only for firm matches.

v_gene: TRBV2
d_gene: TRBD1
j_gene: TRBJ2-7
CDR3aa: CASTARGTGSGEQYF

v_gene: TRBV5-1
d_gene: .
j_gene: TRBJ1-1
CDR3aa: CASSWRSGGTEAFF

v_gene: TRBV7-9
d_gene: .
j_gene: TRBJ1-1
CDR3aa: CASSLMDLNTEAFF

v_gene: TRBV7-8
d_gene: TRBD1
j_gene: TRBJ1-1
CDR3aa: CASSRGQKPEAFF

v_gene: TRBV3-1/TRBV3-2
d_gene: .
j_gene: TRBJ2-7
CDR3aa: CASSLRHYEQYF

v_gene: TRBV30
d_gene: .
j_gene: TRBJ2-7
CDR3aa: CAWSVRGDSRYF

v_gene: TRBV10-3
d_gene: .
j_gene: TRBJ1-4
CDR3aa: CAISVGLGEKLFF

v_gene: TRBV27
d_gene: .
j_gene: TRBJ1-1
CDR3aa: CASSFTEGGTEAFF

v_gene: TRBV30
d_gene: .
j_gene: TRBJ1-4
CDR3aa: CAWSVVRGFGEKLFF

v_gene: TRBV19
d_gene: .
j_gene: TRBJ1-1
CDR3aa: CASRIIGSEAFF

v_gene: TRBV19
d_gene: .
j_gene: TRBJ2-7
CDR3aa: CATRKGPKDYEQYF

v_gene: TRBV27
d_gene: TRBD1
j_gene: TRBJ2-7
CDR3aa: CASSFSPGQGVYEQYF

v_gene: TRBV2
d_gene: .
j_gene: TRBJ1-1
CDR3aa: CASRKERGTEAFF

v_gene: TRBV5-5
d_gene: .
j_gene: TRBJ2-2
CDR3aa: CASSLAGSAGELFF

v_gene: TRBV5-1
d_gene: .
j_gene: TRBJ2-2
CDR3aa: CASSFFFTGELFF

v_gene: TRBV7-8
d_gene: .
j_gene: TRBJ1-5
CDR3aa: CASSPSAGYNQPQHF

v_gene: TRBV19
d_gene: TRBD1
j_gene: TRBJ1-2
CDR3aa: CASRDRGYGYTF

v_gene: TRBV2
d_gene: .
j_gene: TRBJ2-7
CDR3aa: CASSEATGSSYEQYF

v_gene: TRBV4-1
d_gene: .
j_gene: TRBJ2-7
CDR3aa: CASSQGRGYYEQYF

v_gene: TRBV10-3
d_gene: .
j_gene: TRBJ1-2
CDR3aa: CAISEGVGRADGYTF

v_gene: TRBV9
d_gene: TRBD1
j_gene: TRBJ1-6
CDR3aa: CASSVRQGYNSPLHF

v_gene: TRBV21-1
d_gene: .
j_gene: TRBJ1-4
CDR3aa: CASSKVDRSGNEKLFF

v_gene: TRBV6-6
d_gene: TRBD1
j_gene: TRBJ1-1
CDR3aa: CASSDRGTEAFF

v_gene: TRBV16
d_gene: .
j_gene: TRBJ1-2
CDR3aa: CASSQATGDGYTF

v_gene: TRBV28
d_gene: .
j_gene: TRBJ1-4
CDR3aa: CASSPRQSATNEKLFF

v_gene: TRBV3-1/TRBV3-2
d_gene: TRBD2
j_gene: TRBJ2-7
CDR3aa: CASSQIAGVYEQYF

v_gene: TRBV7-8
d_gene: .
j_gene: TRBJ2-1
CDR3aa: CASSFGRGLYNEQFF

v_gene: TRBV3-1/TRBV3-2
d_gene: .
j_gene: TRBJ2-5
CDR3aa: CASSPWGGGETQYF

v_gene: TRBV7-2
d_gene: TRBD1
j_gene: TRBJ1-6
CDR3aa: CASTLTGGAGNSPLHF

v_gene: TRBV27
d_gene: .
j_gene: TRBJ1-5
CDR3aa: CASSPRARISNQPQHF

v_gene: TRBV18
d_gene: .
j_gene: TRBJ1-1
CDR3aa: CASSPQANTEAFF

v_gene: TRBV5-1
d_gene: .
j_gene: TRBJ2-5
CDR3aa: CASSPVAGVQETQYF

v_gene: TRBV4-1
d_gene: .
j_gene: TRBJ1-5
CDR3aa: CASSQAAEGSPVAQPQHF

v_gene: TRBV11-2
d_gene: .
j_gene: TRBJ2-5
CDR3aa: CASSAIGREETQYF

v_gene: TRBV6-5
d_gene: .
j_gene: TRBJ1-1
CDR3aa: CASRFDRSLNTEAFF

v_gene: TRBV4-3
d_gene: TRBD2
j_gene: TRBJ2-3
CDR3aa: CASSQTPPGLAALTQYF

v_gene: TRBV19
d_gene: .
j_gene: TRBJ1-1
CDR3aa: CASSMARVTEAFF

v_gene: TRBV2
d_gene: .
j_gene: TRBJ1-1
CDR3aa: CASSLQMNTEAFF

v_gene: TRBV29-1
d_gene: .
j_gene: TRBJ1-1
CDR3aa: CSAIRQANTEAFF

v_gene: TRBV6-5
d_gene: .
j_gene: TRBJ1-1
CDR3aa: CASSYGEVTEAFF

v_gene: TRBV9
d_gene: .
j_gene: TRBJ2-6
CDR3aa: CASSLGIGVGANVLTF

v_gene: TRBV5-1
d_gene: TRBD1
j_gene: TRBJ1-1
CDR3aa: CASSGATGPNTEAFF

v_gene: TRBV28
d_gene: .
j_gene: TRBJ1-5
CDR3aa: CASSLLQSGQPQHF

v_gene: TRBV5-4
d_gene: TRBD1
j_gene: TRBJ1-1
CDR3aa: CASSKTGGGVGTEAFF

v_gene: TRBV7-9
d_gene: .
j_gene: TRBJ2-7
CDR3aa: CASSLDPSPSKQYF

v_gene: TRBV6-2/TRBV6-3
d_gene: TRBD1
j_gene: TRBJ2-5
CDR3aa: CASSYWGQGEETQYF

v_gene: TRBV6-2/TRBV6-3
d_gene: .
j_gene: TRBJ1-2
CDR3aa: CASSPDSYGYTF

v_gene: TRBV6-5
d_gene: TRBD1
j_gene: TRBJ1-4
CDR3aa: CASRTGRGNEKLFF

v_gene: TRBV5-6
d_gene: TRBD2
j_gene: TRBJ2-2
CDR3aa: CARRPGGGDTGELFF

v_gene: TRBV4-1
d_gene: .
j_gene: TRBJ1-1
CDR3aa: CASSERDINTEAFF

v_gene: TRBV7-2
d_gene: .
j_gene: TRBJ1-1
CDR3aa: CASSSRGRGFTEAFF

v_gene: TRBV29-1
d_gene: TRBD2
j_gene: TRBJ2-1
CDR3aa: CSGGLAGVHEQFF

v_gene: TRBV9
d_gene: TRBD2
j_gene: TRBJ2-7
CDR3aa: CASSVGGSGGAYEQYF

v_gene: TRBV4-3
d_gene: .
j_gene: TRBJ1-1
CDR3aa: CASSQVQMNTEAFF

v_gene: TRBV18
d_gene: .
j_gene: TRBJ1-1
CDR3aa: CASSPDLGRTEAFF

v_gene: TRBV2
d_gene: .
j_gene: TRBJ2-5
CDR3aa: CASRRILSQETQYF

v_gene: TRBV5-6
d_gene: .
j_gene: TRBJ2-2
CDR3aa: CASSWRGRGDTGELFF

v_gene: TRBV7-9
d_gene: TRBD1
j_gene: TRBJ1-4
CDR3aa: CASSSPSRDRDEKLFF

v_gene: TRBV2
d_gene: .
j_gene: TRBJ1-1
CDR3aa: CASSENPGTEAFF

v_gene: TRBV13
d_gene: .
j_gene: TRBJ2-3
CDR3aa: CASSAETGTTSTDTQYF